The sequence of this TCR beta chain was determined in a study of beta chain features in type 1 diabetes. About the research overall: Patients were similar to healthy donors in age and gender (as well as in cell yields).

Expressed TCRB transcripts were sequenced because the isolated RNA had all been reverse transcribed beforehand. Assay used: immunoSEQ multiplex PCR; TCRdb lists only in-frame clones, some missing. Of hundreds of thousands of clones listed, around 15% are singletons. Findings of the study overall: Moderately but significantly shorter TCRB CDR3s were found in Type 1 diabetes patients in all four CD4+ subsets. Using cDNA template may skew counts toward highly expressing activated cells.

This clone was seen only a few times. The antigen remains unidentified. In germline, CDR1 is MDHEN, CDR2 SYDVKM. The CDR3 consists of 15 residues. The junction had 5 bases not matched to a gene; V was cut back by 2 bases and J by 2 bases. The TCR sequence derives from a man aged 18 to 30 with type 1 diabetes. The V gene is TRBV28, the J gene TRBJ2-7, with 8 bases lining up with TRBD2. The sample consisted of naive CD4+ T cells from blood. The CDR3 DNA reads as TGTGCCAGCAGTTTAGGGACGGGGGGGCCCTACGAGCAGTACTTC. This sequence encodes CASSLGTGGPYEQYF.